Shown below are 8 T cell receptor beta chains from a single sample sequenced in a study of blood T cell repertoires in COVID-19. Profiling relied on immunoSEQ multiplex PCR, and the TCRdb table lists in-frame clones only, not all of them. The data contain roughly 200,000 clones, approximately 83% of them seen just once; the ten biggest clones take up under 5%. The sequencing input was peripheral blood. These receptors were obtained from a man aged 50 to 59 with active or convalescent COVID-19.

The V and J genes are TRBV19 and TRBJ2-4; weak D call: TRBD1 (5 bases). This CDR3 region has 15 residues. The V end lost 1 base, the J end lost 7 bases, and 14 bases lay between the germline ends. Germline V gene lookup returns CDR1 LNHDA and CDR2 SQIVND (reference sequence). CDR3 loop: CASSIVGQGGNIQYF. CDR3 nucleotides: TGTGCCAGTAGTATAGTCGGGCAGGGTGGCAACATTCAGTACTTC.

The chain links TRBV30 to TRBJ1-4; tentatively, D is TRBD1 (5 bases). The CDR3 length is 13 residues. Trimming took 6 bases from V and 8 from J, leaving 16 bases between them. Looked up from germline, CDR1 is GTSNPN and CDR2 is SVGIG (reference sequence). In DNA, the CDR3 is TGTGCCTGCCAGGGTCAGACGCAAGAAAAACTGTTTTTT. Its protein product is CACQGQTQEKLFF.

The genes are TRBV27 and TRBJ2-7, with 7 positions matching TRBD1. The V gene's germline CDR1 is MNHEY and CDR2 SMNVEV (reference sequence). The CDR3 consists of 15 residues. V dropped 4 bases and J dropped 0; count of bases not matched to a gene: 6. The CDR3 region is CASSSSRDSSYEQYF. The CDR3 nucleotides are TGTGCCAGCAGTTCCAGCCGGGACAGCTCCTACGAGCAGTACTTC.

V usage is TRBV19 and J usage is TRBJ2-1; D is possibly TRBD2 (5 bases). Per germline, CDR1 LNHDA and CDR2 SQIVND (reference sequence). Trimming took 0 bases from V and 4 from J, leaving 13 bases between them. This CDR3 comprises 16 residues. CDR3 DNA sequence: TGTGCCAGTAGTATAGAGTCAGGAGGCGGGTACAATGAGCAGTTCTTC. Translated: CASSIESGGGYNEQFF.

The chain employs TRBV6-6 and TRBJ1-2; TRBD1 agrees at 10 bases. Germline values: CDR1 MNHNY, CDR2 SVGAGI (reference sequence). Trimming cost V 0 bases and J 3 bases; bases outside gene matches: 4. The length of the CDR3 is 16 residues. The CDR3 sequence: CASSYSGTGVHYGYTF. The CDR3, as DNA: TGTGCCAGCAGTTACTCGGGGACAGGGGTCCACTATGGCTACACCTTC.

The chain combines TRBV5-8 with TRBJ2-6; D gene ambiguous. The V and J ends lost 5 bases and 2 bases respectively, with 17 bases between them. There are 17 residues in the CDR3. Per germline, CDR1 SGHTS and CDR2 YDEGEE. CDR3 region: CASSSPLAPPGANVLTF. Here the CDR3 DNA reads TGTGCCAGCAGTTCCCCATTGGCTCCCCCTGGGGCCAACGTCCTGACTTTC.

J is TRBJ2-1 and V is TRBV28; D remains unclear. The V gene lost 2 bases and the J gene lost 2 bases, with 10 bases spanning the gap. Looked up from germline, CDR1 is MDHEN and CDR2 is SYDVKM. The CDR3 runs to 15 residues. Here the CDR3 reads CASSLEVQTYNEQFF. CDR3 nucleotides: TGTGCCAGCAGTTTAGAGGTCCAAACCTACAATGAGCAGTTCTTC.

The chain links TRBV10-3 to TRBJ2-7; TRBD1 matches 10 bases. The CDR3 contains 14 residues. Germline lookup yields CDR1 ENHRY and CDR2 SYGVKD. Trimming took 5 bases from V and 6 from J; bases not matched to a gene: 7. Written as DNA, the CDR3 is TGTGCCATCAGTCGACGTGGGACAGGGGCCGAGCAGTACTTC. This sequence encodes CAISRRGTGAEQYF.